The 27 T cell receptor beta chains in this list originate from one sample, sequenced in a study of CD8 T cells in ankylosing spondylitis (dated by TCRdb to 2015 to 2018). Library preparation employed 5' RACE. Sequencing was performed on an Illumina HiSeq 2500. TCRdb trimmed the raw reads at Q25, called clones with MiXCR and kept productive beta chains. Each entry is one CDR3 protein sequence, shown with its most common DNA and genes. The sample table holds about 250,000 distinct CDR3 sequences, of which 7.5% to 9.5% were seen once. Clones ranked in the top ten supply more than 4.5% of the sample. Sequencing used blood, either unsorted or a sorted T cell fraction (not recorded which). The receptors stem from a female donor with ankylosing spondylitis or in good health (not recorded which).

The sample holds a few counts of this clonotype. The chain joins TRBV12-3 or TRBV12-4 to TRBJ2-3; 9 bases are shared with TRBD2. The CDR3 is made up of 16 amino acids. V lost 6 bases to trimming and J lost 2 bases; unmatched junction nucleotides: 9. CDR3 amino acids: CASRKTSGANTDTQYF. The CDR3 bases are TGTGCCAGCAGGAAGACTAGCGGAGCTAACACAGATACGCAGTATTTT.

Concerning this clonotype itself: A much bigger clone sits one base away, suggesting this may be a read error. The chain couples TRBV20-1 to TRBJ1-2; a possible D gene is TRBD1 (5 bases). This CDR3 region has 13 residues. Looked up from germline, CDR1 is DFQATT and CDR2 is SNEGSKA (reference sequence). The CDR3 loop reads CSATVGANYDYTF. CDR3 DNA sequence: TGCAGTGCTACGGTAGGGGCTAACTATGACTACACCTTC.

The sample holds many counts of this clonotype. V gene TRBV5-6 combines with J gene TRBJ2-7, with D hard to call. Trimming left V 2 bases short and J 6 bases short, with 9 bases between. Germline lookup yields CDR1 SGHDT and CDR2 YYEEEE. The CDR3 has 12 residues. DNA of the CDR3: TGTGCCAGCAGCTTCCTAGACGGCGAGCAGTACTTC. Protein product: CASSFLDGEQYF.

The V call is TRBV5-4, the J call TRBJ2-7; 13 bases fit TRBD2. The ends lost 4 bases at V and 3 bases at J; junction bases unmatched: 10. Germline loops: CDR1 SGHNT, CDR2 YYREEE (reference sequence). The CDR3 totals 17 residues. The CDR3 DNA sequence: TGTGCCAGCAGCCGGCTAGAGGGACTAGCGGGAAACTACGAGCAGTACTTC. It specifies CASSRLEGLAGNYEQYF.

This clonotype was counted at least ten times. The J gene is TRBJ2-6, the V gene TRBV7-8; D is unresolved. The CDR3 is made up of 16 amino acids. The ends were cut back, 0 bases at V and 0 bases at J, with 6 bases in the middle. In germline, CDR1 is SGHVS, CDR2 FQNEAQ. This CDR3 reads CASSLARLSGANVLTF. Here the CDR3 DNA reads TGTGCCAGCAGCTTAGCACGGCTCTCTGGGGCCAACGTCCTGACTTTC.

The chain recombines TRBV6-2 or TRBV6-3 with TRBJ2-1, with D perhaps matching TRBD1 or TRBD2 (5 bases each). Germline V CDR1 and CDR2: MNHEY, SVGEGT. The V and J ends lost 0 bases and 4 bases respectively, with 16 bases between them. There are 17 residues in the CDR3. CDR3 nucleotide sequence: TGTGCCAGCAGTTACTCTCCCCCAGAGGGGCTATACAATGAGCAGTTCTTC. Protein product: CASSYSPPEGLYNEQFF.

The chain couples TRBV2 to TRBJ2-2; D call uncertain. V lost 3 bases and J 6 bases, leaving 20 bases between the germline ends. The CDR3 consists of 17 residues. Germline V gene lookup returns CDR1 SNHLY and CDR2 FYNNEI. The CDR3 reads CASSDPATQMVPGELFF. CDR3 sequence (DNA): TGTGCCAGCAGTGACCCCGCAACGCAGATGGTCCCCGGGGAGCTGTTTTTT. Drawing the rest from reference TRBV2 and TRBJ2-2, the complete variable domain is EPEVTQTPSHQVTQMGQEVILRCVPISNHLYFYWYRQILGQKVEFLVSFYNNEISEKSEIFDDQFSVERPDGSNFTLKIRSTKLEDSAMYFCASSDPATQMVPGELFFGEGSRLTVL.

This clonotype was detected ten times or more. The chain employs TRBV28 and TRBJ1-6, with D possibly TRBD1 on 6 matching bases. Trimming took 5 bases from V and 7 from J, leaving 15 bases between them. This CDR3 contains 15 residues. Per germline, CDR1 MDHEN and CDR2 SYDVKM. CDR3 protein: CASSKRGGRNSPLHF. CDR3 nucleotide sequence: TGTGCCAGCAGTAAGAGAGGGGGGCGGAATTCACCCCTCCACTTT.

On this clonotype itself: A junction boundary mismatches the germline segment, possibly from a read error. This chain links TRBV6-5 with TRBJ2-6; 7 positions match TRBD2. The CDR3 loop spans 17 amino acids. Germline V gives CDR1 MNHEY, CDR2 SVGAGI. DNA of the CDR3: TGTGTCAGCAGTTACTCGAGCGGGGCGGGTGGGGCCAACGTCCTGACTTTC. Translation gives CVSSYSSGAGGANVLTF.

V is TRBV20-1 and J is TRBJ2-1; 10 bases are shared with TRBD2. The V gene end was trimmed by 1 base and the J gene end by 9 bases; junction bases not matched to a gene: 18. The CDR3 totals 18 residues. Germline V gene lookup returns CDR1 DFQATT and CDR2 SNEGSKA (reference sequence). CDR3 nucleotides: TGCAGTGCTAGAGCAGGGCTAGCGGGAGATGTATCCGTCGTTGAGCAGTTCTTC. Translated, it gives CSARAGLAGDVSVVEQFF.

Comments on this clonotype: A much more abundant neighbour one base away suggests this may be a read error. The V gene is TRBV5-1, the J gene TRBJ1-2; a possible D gene is TRBD1 (6 bases). From germline, CDR1 is SGHRS and CDR2 YFSETQ. The CDR3 is 13 amino acids. CDR3 sequence reads: CTSSPEGDYGYTF. The DNA for the CDR3 is TGCACCAGCAGCCCCGAGGGGGACTATGGCTACACCTTC. Full variable domain (remainder filled in from reference TRBV5-1 and TRBJ1-2): KAGVTQTPRYLIKTRGQQVTLSCSPISGHRSVSWYQQTPGQGLQFLFEYFSETQRNKGNFPGRFSGRQFSNSRSEMNVSTLELGDSALYLCTSSPEGDYGYTFGSGTRLTVV.

This clonotype turned up a few times. This chain joins TRBV7-9 and TRBJ1-4; 8 bases align to TRBD1. This CDR3 has 16 residues. The germline gives CDR1 SEHNR, CDR2 FQNEAQ (reference sequence). J was trimmed by 7 bases and V by 5 bases; bases with no gene match: 12. CDR3 DNA sequence: TGTGCCAGCAGCGCTGACAGGGGTCGGGCAGCTGAAAAACTGTTTTTT. This sequence encodes CASSADRGRAAEKLFF.

This clonotype was seen a few times. The V and J genes are TRBV18 and TRBJ1-1; D may be TRBD1 (6 bases). Looked up from germline, CDR1 is KGHSH and CDR2 is LQKENI. Trimming took off 6 bases at V and 0 bases at J, with 11 bases between the two ends. The CDR3 has 14 residues. The CDR3 DNA reads TGTGCCAGCTCCCCCGACAGGATGAACACTGAAGCTTTCTTT. It yields the protein CASSPDRMNTEAFF.

In its sample, this clonotype was seen many times. The chain combines TRBV20-1 with TRBJ2-5; D call uncertain. Trimming stripped 6 bases from V and 1 base from J, with 12 bases between. From germline, CDR1 is DFQATT and CDR2 SNEGSKA (reference sequence). The CDR3 extends over 13 amino acids. The CDR3 sequence is CSAVMTFQETQYF. CDR3 nucleotides: TGCAGTGCAGTTATGACTTTCCAAGAGACCCAGTACTTC.

Only a few counts were recorded for this clonotype. The chain employs TRBV20-1 and TRBJ2-1, with 9 bases identical to TRBD2. The CDR3 spans 14 residues. Germline V gene sequence: CDR1 DFQATT, CDR2 SNEGSKA (reference sequence). The trim removed 6 bases at V and 5 bases at J, leaving 8 bases unmatched. The CDR3 loop reads CSALGLADHNEQFF. DNA of the CDR3: TGCAGTGCCTTGGGACTAGCAGATCACAATGAGCAGTTCTTC.

In this sample, this clonotype turned up many times. J is TRBJ1-2 and V is TRBV27, with a possible D match to TRBD1 (6 bases). CDR1 MNHEY and CDR2 SMNVEV come from the germline V gene (reference sequence). Trimming took 3 bases from V and 4 from J, leaving 15 bases between them. This CDR3 region has 15 residues. The CDR3 reads CASSLKVGGLYGYTF. DNA of the CDR3: TGTGCCAGCAGTTTGAAGGTGGGGGGCCTCTATGGCTACACCTTC.

This clonotype has just a few counts. The chain combines TRBV29-1 with TRBJ1-4; a possible D gene is TRBD1 (5 bases). Germline CDR1 SQVTM, CDR2 ANQGSEA. Between the trimmed V and J ends, which lost 4 bases and 0 bases, there was a span of 12 bases. CDR3 length equals 15 residues. The CDR3 coding sequence is TGCAGCGTTGTTGGAGGGACCGCAACTAATGAAAAACTGTTTTTT. Protein sequence: CSVVGGTATNEKLFF. The whole variable domain, filled in from reference TRBV29-1 and TRBJ1-4, reads SAVISQKPSRDICQRGTSLTIQCQVDSQVTMMFWYRQQPGQSLTLIATANQGSEATYESGFVIDKFPISRPNLTFSTLTVSNMSPEDSSIYLCSVVGGTATNEKLFFGSGTQLSVL.

This clonotype was seen ten or more times. The chain employs TRBV20-1 and TRBJ2-3; 10 bases match TRBD2. Germline V gene lookup returns CDR1 DFQATT and CDR2 SNEGSKA (reference sequence). Unmatched junction bases numbered 9, after V lost 3 bases and J lost 6 bases. The CDR3 sequence is 15 residues long. The CDR3 DNA follows: TGCAGTGCTAGTTGGAAGCGGGAGGGCCAGGATACGCAGTATTTT. Its translation is CSASWKREGQDTQYF.

This clonotype turned up a few times. The V call is TRBV28, the J call TRBJ2-7; perhaps TRBD2 as D (6 bases). Germline CDR1 reads MDHEN; CDR2 reads SYDVKM. Trimming stripped 3 bases from V and 0 bases from J, with 12 bases between. This CDR3 is built from 15 residues. The CDR3 here is CASSLGIGSSYEQYF. The CDR3 bases are TGTGCCAGCAGTTTGGGCATCGGGAGCTCCTACGAGCAGTACTTC.

This clonotype was detected many times. This chain uses TRBV9 with TRBJ2-1; TRBD1 matches 8 bases. The CDR3 runs to 15 residues. Germline V gene lookup returns CDR1 SGDLS and CDR2 YYNGEE. Trimming took 3 bases from V and 6 from J; bases not matched to a gene: 8. CDR3 sequence reads: CASSGTGRIPNEQFF. In nucleotides, the CDR3 is TGTGCCAGCAGCGGGACAGGGAGGATACCCAATGAGCAGTTCTTC. The complete variable domain, with remaining parts taken from reference TRBV9 and TRBJ2-1, reads DSGVTQTPKHLITATGQRVTLRCSPRSGDLSVYWYQQSLDQGLQFLIQYYNGEERAKGNILERFSAQQFPDLHSELNLSSLELGDSALYFCASSGTGRIPNEQFFGPGTRLTVL.

The chain couples TRBV4-2 to TRBJ2-4; D is perhaps TRBD2 (6 bases). The CDR3 is 12 amino acids. CDR1 LGHNA and CDR2 YNFKEQ come from the germline V gene. V lost 4 bases and J 10 bases, leaving 11 bases between the germline ends. The CDR3 loop reads CASSPGLPIQYF. CDR3 in DNA: TGTGCCAGCAGCCCGGGACTCCCGATTCAGTACTTC.

This clonotype was seen at least ten times. The rearrangement joins TRBV5-1 to TRBJ2-2, with unresolved D. The CDR3 spans 13 residues. V was clipped by 5 bases and J by 2 bases, with 7 bases between them. Germline V gives CDR1 SGHRS, CDR2 YFSETQ. The CDR3: CASRETNTGELFF. As DNA, the CDR3 is TGCGCCAGCAGGGAAACAAACACCGGGGAGCTGTTTTTT.

CDR3: CASSLSWRSNTGELFF. The CDR3 DNA reads as TGTGCCAGCAGCTTATCCTGGCGGTCGAACACCGGGGAGCTGTTTTTT. The J gene is TRBJ2-2, the V gene TRBV11-2; no clear D. CDR1 SGHAT and CDR2 FQNNGV come from the germline V gene. This CDR3 is built from 16 residues. V lost 2 bases to trimming and J lost 0 bases, with 10 bases between them.

This clonotype showed up many times. The chain carries TRBV20-1 and TRBJ2-3; tentatively, D is TRBD2 (6 bases). V lost 4 bases and J 5 bases, leaving 13 bases between the germline ends. Germline-derived CDR1 and CDR2 are DFQATT and SNEGSKA (reference sequence). The CDR3 runs 13 residues. The CDR3 spells CSAIAVEGDTQYF. In DNA, the CDR3 is TGCAGTGCTATAGCGGTCGAGGGAGATACGCAGTATTTT.

This clonotype showed up many times. The chain recombines TRBV5-1 with TRBJ2-1, with TRBD2 identical over 9 bases. The CDR3 totals 16 residues. V was clipped by 0 bases and J by 9 bases; unmatched bases: 10. CDR1 and CDR2 from the germline V gene are SGHRS and YFSETQ. DNA for the CDR3: TGCGCCAGCAGCTTGGCCGGGACTAGCACAATTGGTGAGCAGTTCTTC. Translating gives CASSLAGTSTIGEQFF.

This clonotype has more than one count but fewer than ten. This sequence joins TRBV30 and TRBJ2-3, with D unresolved. Between the trimmed V and J ends, which lost 4 bases and 6 bases, there was a span of 8 bases. Germline V gene lookup returns CDR1 GTSNPN and CDR2 SVGIG (reference sequence). CDR3 length: 11 amino acids. The CDR3 reads CAWTPGDTQYF. DNA for the CDR3: TGTGCCTGGACCCCGGGCGATACGCAGTATTTT.

The sample holds many counts of this clonotype. V is TRBV4-1 and J is TRBJ2-1, with TRBD2 as a possible D gene (6 bases). The CDR3 has 16 amino acids. V was clipped by 1 base and J by 7 bases, with 17 bases between them. CDR1 MGHRA and CDR2 YSYEKL come from the germline V gene. As DNA, the CDR3 is TGCGCCAGCAGCCAAGTAGGAGGGGTTGGGTCGAATGAGCAGTTCTTC. Protein: CASSQVGGVGSNEQFF.